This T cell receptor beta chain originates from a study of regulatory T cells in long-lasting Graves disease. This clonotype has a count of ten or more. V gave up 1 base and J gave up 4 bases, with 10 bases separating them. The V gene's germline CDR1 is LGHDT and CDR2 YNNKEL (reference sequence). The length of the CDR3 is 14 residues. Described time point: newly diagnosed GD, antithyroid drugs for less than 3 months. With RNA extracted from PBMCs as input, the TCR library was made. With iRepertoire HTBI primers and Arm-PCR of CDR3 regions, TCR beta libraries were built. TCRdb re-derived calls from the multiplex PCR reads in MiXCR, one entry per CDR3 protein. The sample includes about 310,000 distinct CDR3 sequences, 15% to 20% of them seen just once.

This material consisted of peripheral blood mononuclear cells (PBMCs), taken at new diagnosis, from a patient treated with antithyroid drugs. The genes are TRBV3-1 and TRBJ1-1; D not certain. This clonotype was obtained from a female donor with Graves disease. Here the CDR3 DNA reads TGTGCCAGCAGCCAAGTAATGGGGTCCACTGAAGCTTTCTTT. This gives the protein CASSQVMGSTEAFF. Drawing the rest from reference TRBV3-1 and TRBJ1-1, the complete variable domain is DTAVSQTPKYLVTQMGNDKSIKCEQNLGHDTMYWYKQDSKKFLKIMFSYNNKELIINETVPNRFSPKSPDKAHLNLHINSLELGDSAVYFCASSQVMGSTEAFFGQGTRLTVV.